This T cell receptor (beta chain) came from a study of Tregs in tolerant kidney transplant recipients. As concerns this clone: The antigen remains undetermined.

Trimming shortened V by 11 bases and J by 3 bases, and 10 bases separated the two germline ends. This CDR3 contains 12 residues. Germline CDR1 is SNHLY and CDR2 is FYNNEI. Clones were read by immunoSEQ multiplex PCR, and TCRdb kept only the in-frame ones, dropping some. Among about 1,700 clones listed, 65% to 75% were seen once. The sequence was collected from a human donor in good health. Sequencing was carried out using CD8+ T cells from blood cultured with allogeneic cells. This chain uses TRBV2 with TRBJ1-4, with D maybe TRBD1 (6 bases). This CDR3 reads CAQGSPNEKLFF. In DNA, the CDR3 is TGTGCCCAGGGGAGTCCTAATGAAAAACTGTTTTTT.